This T cell receptor (beta chain) comes out of a study of T cell repertoires in aging, cancer and after chemotherapy. Multiplex touch-down PCR with TRB-A/B primers amplified rearranged V-D-J TRB sequences. TCRdb reanalysed the multiplex PCR reads using MiXCR and keeps one entry per CDR3 protein. The sample records fewer than 13,000 distinct CDR3 sequences, 25% to 35% being singletons. This clonotype counts as medium-sized (0.01 to 0.1%). TCR beta rearrangements were amplified from peripheral blood genomic DNA. Source material: blood. The TCR originated in a human donor in good health.

CDR3: CSVGDRGRPYEQYF. Written as DNA, the CDR3 is TGCAGCGTAGGAGACAGGGGGCGGCCCTACGAGCAGTACTTC. The rearrangement joins TRBV29-1 to TRBJ2-7; 10 bases line up with TRBD1. The CDR3 length is 14 residues. The germline V gene has CDR1 SQVTM and CDR2 ANQGSEA. Trimming removed 6 bases from V and 2 bases from J; junction bases left unmatched: 7.